Listed here are 26 T cell receptor beta chains from one sample, sequenced in a study of cytomegalovirus exposure and HLA in healthy donors. Primers included in the PCR were 60 Vbeta and 13 Jbeta primers. Profiled with immunoSEQ multiplex PCR; TCRdb holds only in-frame clones, not every one. Of some 170,000 clones listed, about 80% are singletons. The specimen sequenced was PBMCs. The receptor source for this set is a man younger than 40 in good health and CMV-seronegative.

This clone appeared a single time. The chain employs TRBV2 and TRBJ2-7, with D hard to call. V dropped 1 base and J dropped 2 bases, with 6 bases sitting between them. CDR3 length: 13 amino acids. Germline assignment: CDR1 SNHLY and CDR2 FYNNEI. CDR3 nucleotides: TGTGCCAGCAGTGAAGGAGGCCCCTACGAGCAGTACTTC. Its protein product is CASSEGGPYEQYF.

This rearrangement joins TRBV6-1 to TRBJ1-1, with TRBD1 as a possible D gene (5 bases). The V gene's germline CDR1 is MNHNS and CDR2 SASEGT. V lost 6 bases, J lost 5 bases, and 13 bases lay in between. CDR3 length: 13 residues. The DNA of the CDR3 is TGTGCCAGCAGGGCTGGGGCAAGAACTGAAGCTTTCTTT. Translating it yields CASRAGARTEAFF.

In its sample, this clone was seen a few times. The rearrangement uses TRBV18 and TRBJ1-2; 9 bases are a match to TRBD1. CDR1 is KGHSH, CDR2 LQKENI, per germline. The ends lost 0 bases at V and 3 bases at J; junction bases unmatched: 2. The CDR3 totals 15 residues. The DNA of the CDR3 is TGTGCCAGCTCACCACCGGGACAGGGTTACTATGGCTACACCTTC. Its translation is CASSPPGQGYYGYTF.

This clone was counted only a few times. This sequence joins TRBV5-1 and TRBJ2-5; D might be TRBD1 (6 bases). The DNA matches TRBJ2-7 better at its end, which makes the J call doubtful. Germline lookup yields CDR1 SGHRS and CDR2 YFSETQ. This CDR3 region has 16 residues. This chain's CDR3 is CASSPPDSAVSGEQYF. In nucleotides, the CDR3 is TGCGCCAGCAGCCCTCCGGACAGCGCTGTCTCCGGCGAGCAGTACTTC.

The chain employs TRBV6-5 and TRBJ1-2; the D gene is possibly TRBD1 (5 bases). CDR3 length: 13 amino acids. In germline, CDR1 is MNHEY, CDR2 SVGAGI. Trimming shortened V by 7 bases and J by 7 bases, and 16 bases separated the two germline ends. The CDR3 DNA follows: TGTGCCAGCAAGAATCCAGGGCTTGGTGGCTACACCTTC. Residues: CASKNPGLGGYTF.

This rearrangement joins TRBV7-9 to TRBJ1-5; 7 bases fit TRBD1. CDR1 is SEHNR, CDR2 FQNEAQ, per germline (reference sequence). J was trimmed by 4 bases and V by 8 bases; bases with no gene match: 11. The CDR3 covers 15 residues. The CDR3 DNA reads TGTGCCAGCCCCCCTGGGGCAGGGGGTAATCAGCCCCAGCATTTT. Protein sequence: CASPPGAGGNQPQHF.

The V gene is TRBV14, the J gene TRBJ2-7; D call uncertain. Looked up from germline, CDR1 is SGHDN and CDR2 is FVKESK. The CDR3 has 12 residues. V dropped 1 base and J dropped 4 bases, with 5 bases sitting between them. CDR3 region: CASSQVRYEQYF. Written as DNA, the CDR3 is TGTGCCAGCAGCCAAGTTCGGTACGAGCAGTACTTC.

The table lists this clone with a few counts. This chain links TRBV28 with TRBJ1-5, with 7 nucleotides matching TRBD1. Germline V CDR1 and CDR2: MDHEN, SYDVKM. CDR3 size: 18 residues. V shed 8 bases, J shed 0 bases, and the junction held 16 bases outside the gene matches. CDR3 DNA sequence: TGTGCCAGCTACACCGGGACAGCGGCGATCTATAGCAATCAGCCCCAGCATTTT. Its protein is CASYTGTAAIYSNQPQHF.

The chain combines TRBV30 with TRBJ2-7; weak D call: TRBD1 (5 bases). Per germline, CDR1 GTSNPN and CDR2 SVGIG (reference sequence). The CDR3 is 14 amino acids. Trimming pared 2 bases from V and 5 bases from J, leaving 16 bases between. The CDR3 protein is CAWSLPLQGDEQYF. As DNA, the CDR3 is TGTGCCTGGAGTCTTCCCCTCCAAGGGGACGAGCAGTACTTC.

The V call is TRBV15, the J call TRBJ1-5; TRBD1 is a possible D gene (5 bases). This CDR3 contains 13 residues. Germline assignment: CDR1 LNHNV and CDR2 YYDKDF (reference sequence). Trimming stripped 1 base from V and 7 bases from J, with 8 bases between. CDR3 residues: CATSRGGGQPQHF. For the CDR3, the DNA is TGTGCCACCAGCAGAGGGGGGGGACAGCCCCAGCATTTT.

The chain carries TRBV28 and TRBJ2-2, with 9 bases that match TRBD1. Germline CDR1 is MDHEN and CDR2 is SYDVKM. The CDR3 is made up of 16 amino acids. V lost 4 bases, J lost 5 bases, and 8 bases stayed unmatched. Written as DNA, the CDR3 is TGTGCCAGCAGTTCACCGACAGGGGGGGGTACCGGGGAGCTGTTTTTT. Translation: CASSSPTGGGTGELFF.

The chain links TRBV28 to TRBJ2-2, with TRBD2 matching 8 bases. Germline assignment: CDR1 MDHEN and CDR2 SYDVKM. The CDR3 is made up of 15 amino acids. V trimming: 6 bases; J trimming: 5 bases; junction bases outside the gene matches: 8. CDR3 nucleotides: TGTGCCAGCAGCCACGCGGGAGGCCAAACCGGGGAGCTGTTTTTT. Translated: CASSHAGGQTGELFF. Combining the CDR3 with reference TRBV28 and TRBJ2-2 gives the whole variable domain DVKVTQSSRYLVKRTGEKVFLECVQDMDHENMFWYRQDPGLGLRLIYFSYDVKMKEKGDIPEGYSVSREKKERFSLILESASTNQTSMYLCASSHAGGQTGELFFGEGSRLTVL.

The rearrangement uses TRBV25-1 and TRBJ2-5, with 9 positions matching TRBD2. Germline-derived CDR1 and CDR2 are MGHDK and SYGVNS. CDR3 length: 14 residues. J was trimmed by 5 bases and V by 3 bases; bases with no gene match: 4. The CDR3 loop is CASSEPSGKETQYF. In DNA form, the CDR3 reads TGTGCCAGCAGTGAGCCTAGCGGGAAGGAGACCCAGTACTTC. The full variable domain, in which reference TRBV25-1 and TRBJ2-5 provide the parts outside the CDR3, is EADIYQTPRYLVIGTGKKITLECSQTMGHDKMYWYQQDPGMELHLIHYSYGVNSTEKGDLSSESTVSRIRTEHFPLTLESARPSHTSQYLCASSEPSGKETQYFGPGTRLLVL.

V is TRBV27 and J is TRBJ1-5; D unclear. Germline lookup yields CDR1 MNHEY and CDR2 SMNVEV (reference sequence). Between the trimmed V and J ends, which lost 5 bases and 6 bases, there was a span of 14 bases. The CDR3 consists of 14 residues. CDR3 DNA sequence: TGTGCCAGCAGTACTGACGGAGGGTTTCAGCCCCAGCATTTT. Its protein is CASSTDGGFQPQHF.

The rearrangement links TRBV7-2 to TRBJ2-7; D is perhaps TRBD1 (6 bases). The CDR3 runs to 15 residues. Germline assignment: CDR1 SGHTA and CDR2 FQGNSA. V lost 5 bases and J lost 2, with 16 bases in between. The CDR3 protein is CASSPTGAQAYEQYF. As DNA, the CDR3 is TGTGCCAGCAGCCCGACAGGAGCCCAGGCCTACGAGCAGTACTTC.

The V and J genes are TRBV15 and TRBJ2-4; perhaps TRBD2 as D (6 bases). Per the germline V gene, CDR1 is LNHNV and CDR2 is YYDKDF (reference sequence). Trimming shortened V by 0 bases and J by 8 bases, and 14 bases separated the two germline ends. This CDR3 has 15 residues. The CDR3 sequence: CATSRENAGSDIQYF. The CDR3, as DNA: TGTGCCACCAGCAGAGAAAATGCCGGGAGTGACATTCAGTACTTC.

The rearrangement links TRBV30 to TRBJ2-3, with 13 positions matching TRBD2. The CDR3 covers 15 residues. Germline V gene sequence: CDR1 GTSNPN, CDR2 SVGIG (reference sequence). V lost 6 bases, J lost 5 bases, and 8 bases stayed unmatched. CDR3 protein: CACGGTSGMVDTQYF. The CDR3 coding sequence is TGTGCCTGCGGGGGGACTAGCGGGATGGTAGATACGCAGTATTTT.

This clone was recorded only once. The chain's CDR3 is CASSYSRDSSNYGYTF. CDR3 in DNA: TGTGCCAGCAGTTACTCGAGGGACAGCTCTAACTATGGCTACACCTTC. This rearrangement joins TRBV6-6 to TRBJ1-2, with 7 bases that match TRBD1. Germline CDR1 reads MNHNY; CDR2 reads SVGAGI (reference sequence). After removal of 0 bases from V and 0 bases from J, the junction contained 4 bases not matched to a gene. This CDR3 spans 16 amino acids.

V is TRBV5-1 and J is TRBJ2-3; D is ambiguous. Germline V gene sequence: CDR1 SGHRS, CDR2 YFSETQ. This CDR3 region has 14 residues. V lost 0 bases and J 3 bases, leaving 8 bases between the germline ends. The CDR3 DNA follows: TGCGCCAGCAGCTTGGTAGGCAGGACAGATACGCAGTATTTT. This sequence encodes CASSLVGRTDTQYF.

J is TRBJ1-2 and V is TRBV5-1; no firm D call. V was shortened by 3 bases and J by 4 bases, with 4 bases between the two germline ends. The CDR3 is made up of 11 amino acids. CDR1 is SGHRS, CDR2 YFSETQ, per germline. In DNA form, the CDR3 reads TGCGCCAGCAGCTCCTCCTATGGCTACACCTTC. Translated: CASSSSYGYTF.

This chain uses TRBV30 with TRBJ2-5; 8 bases agree with TRBD2. Germline values: CDR1 GTSNPN, CDR2 SVGIG (reference sequence). The V segment lost 0 bases and the J segment 4 bases; nucleotides outside the gene matches: 7. The CDR3 contains 15 residues. The CDR3 bases are TGTGCCTGGAGTGTCCAGGGCGGGGGGACAGAGACCCAGTACTTC. Protein product: CAWSVQGGGTETQYF. Full variable domain (remainder filled in from reference TRBV30 and TRBJ2-5): SQTIHQWPATLVQPVGSPLSLECTVEGTSNPNLYWYRQAAGRGLQLLFYSVGIGQISSEVPQNLSASRPQDRQFILSSKKLLLSDSGFYLCAWSVQGGGTETQYFGPGTRLLVL.

For the CDR3, the DNA is TGTGCCAGCAGGGTGGGCCCACGAGAAGAGACCCAGTACTTC. Its protein is CASRVGPREETQYF. The rearrangement uses TRBV7-9 and TRBJ2-5; no definite D call. CDR1 is SEHNR, CDR2 FQNEAQ, per germline (reference sequence). The CDR3 sequence is 14 residues long. Trimming shortened V by 6 bases and J by 3 bases, and 14 bases separated the two germline ends.

The chain has TRBV28 and TRBJ1-1; no firm D call. Germline V gives CDR1 MDHEN, CDR2 SYDVKM. V was clipped by 2 bases and J by 0 bases, with 13 bases between them. This CDR3 region has 16 residues. CDR3 in DNA: TGTGCCAGCAGTTTAATTGGTCTACCTTTGAACACTGAAGCTTTCTTT. It codes for CASSLIGLPLNTEAFF.

The CDR3 sequence is CASSFGLSTDTQYF. CDR3 DNA sequence: TGTGCCAGCAGTTTCGGACTGAGCACAGATACGCAGTATTTT. The rearrangement uses TRBV27 and TRBJ2-3; tentative D call: TRBD2 (5 bases). Looked up from germline, CDR1 is MNHEY and CDR2 is SMNVEV (reference sequence). This CDR3 region has 14 residues. V lost 3 bases to trimming and J lost 0 bases, with 7 bases between them.

Only a few counts were recorded for this clone. This rearrangement joins TRBV10-3 to TRBJ1-1; no definite D call. CDR1 ENHRY and CDR2 SYGVKD come from the germline V gene. The CDR3 sequence is 12 residues long. V was shortened by 5 bases and J by 11 bases, with 15 bases between the two germline ends. The CDR3 loop reads CAISPAGINAFF. The CDR3 DNA is TGTGCCATCAGTCCCGCGGGTATTAACGCTTTCTTT.

The chain carries TRBV6-6 and TRBJ1-5; D is unclear. There are 15 residues in the CDR3. V was clipped by 2 bases and J by 0 bases, with 8 bases between them. Germline CDR1 reads MNHNY; CDR2 reads SVGAGI (reference sequence). The CDR3, as DNA: TGTGCCAGCAGTTACCAGGACTATAGCAATCAGCCCCAGCATTTT. It encodes CASSYQDYSNQPQHF.